These 22 T cell receptor beta chains were sequenced from one sample in a study of lung T cells in sarcoidosis with Löfgren's syndrome. Each CDR3 protein is one row after TCRdb ran MiXCR on the reads. Of more than 8,500 distinct CDR3 sequences listed, approximately 20% are singletons. Sequenced material: CD4+ T cells from bronchoalveolar lavage. Receptor source: a human donor with sarcoidosis (Löfgren's syndrome or another form), or a control subject (not recorded which).

This clonotype was observed many times. This chain connects TRBV6-1 to TRBJ2-7; 11 positions agree with TRBD2. V shed 5 bases and J 4 bases; nucleotides not matched to a gene: 1. Looked up from germline, CDR1 is MNHNS and CDR2 is SASEGT. The CDR3 covers 13 residues. DNA of the CDR3: TGTGCCAGCAGTCTAGCGGGAGGATACGAGCAGTACTTC. Encoded protein: CASSLAGGYEQYF.

This clonotype came up many times. The V and J genes are TRBV6-6 and TRBJ1-1; the D is unclear. CDR1 is MNHNY and CDR2 is SVGAGI in the germline V gene (reference sequence). CDR3 size: 14 residues. Trimming took off 2 bases at V and 3 bases at J, with 10 bases between the two ends. The CDR3 nucleotides read TGTGCCAGCAGTTACACGGGCGGAGACACTGAAGCTTTCTTT. It codes for CASSYTGGDTEAFF.

This clonotype was observed at least ten times. The gene calls are TRBV6-1 and TRBJ2-7; D could derive from TRBD1 or TRBD2 (5 bases each). The CDR3 runs 14 residues. Trimming stripped 6 bases from V and 2 bases from J, with 14 bases between. From germline, CDR1 is MNHNS and CDR2 SASEGT. CDR3 protein: CASSIRDGAYEQYF. CDR3 nucleotide sequence: TGTGCCAGCAGCATCCGGGACGGGGCCTACGAGCAGTACTTC.

With regard to this clonotype: One end of the junction fails to match germline, which may point to a read error. The chain joins TRBV6-6 to TRBJ1-6; the D is unclear. The germline V gene encodes CDR1 MNHNY and CDR2 SVGAGI (reference sequence). This CDR3 is 14 amino acids long. In DNA, the CDR3 is TGTGCCAGCAGTACGGGCACCTATAATTCACCACTCCACTTT. Translating gives CASSTGTYNSPLHF.

The V gene is TRBV20-1, the J gene TRBJ1-5; a possible D gene is TRBD1 (5 bases). Germline assignment: CDR1 DFQATT and CDR2 SNEGSKA (reference sequence). This CDR3 is 16 amino acids long. The ends were cut back, 3 bases at V and 1 base at J, with 16 bases in the middle. The CDR3 here is CSARAGRKTSNQPQHF. In nucleotides, the CDR3 is TGCAGTGCTAGGGCAGGGCGGAAGACGAGCAATCAGCCCCAGCATTTT.

The J gene is TRBJ2-5, the V gene TRBV4-2; 10 bases line up with TRBD2. Germline assignment: CDR1 LGHNA and CDR2 YNFKEQ. The CDR3 is 16 residues long. V gave up 1 base and J gave up 4 bases; unmatched junction bases: 6. The CDR3 protein is CASSQGGAGGLETQYF. CDR3 sequence (DNA): TGTGCCAGCAGCCAAGGTGGAGCGGGAGGGTTAGAGACCCAGTACTTC.

This clonotype was observed a single time. One junction end disagrees with the germline gene, perhaps due to a read error. This chain connects TRBV28 to TRBJ2-7, with D possibly TRBD2 on 6 matching bases. CDR3 length equals 13 residues. Germline lookup yields CDR1 MDHEN and CDR2 SYDVKM. The CDR3 here is CTSTLGGAYEQYF. In nucleotides, the CDR3 is TGTACCAGCACCCTAGGCGGGGCCTACGAGCAGTACTTC.

This clonotype was picked up a small number of times. The chain joins TRBV7-2 to TRBJ2-2; D not certain. V was pared by 2 bases and J by 2 bases, with 12 bases between. Germline values: CDR1 SGHTA, CDR2 FQGNSA. This CDR3 comprises 16 residues. This CDR3 reads CASSLIKPFNTGELFF. The CDR3 coding sequence is TGTGCCAGCAGCTTAATTAAGCCTTTTAACACCGGGGAGCTGTTTTTT.

This clonotype has a count of ten or more. Written as DNA, the CDR3 is TGCAGTGCTAGCGGGACAGGGGTTGGCGAGCAGTACTTC. Its translation: CSASGTGVGEQYF. The chain couples TRBV20-1 to TRBJ2-7; 10 bases line up with TRBD1. V gave up 3 bases and J gave up 6 bases; unmatched junction bases: 5. The CDR3 covers 13 residues. Germline loops: CDR1 DFQATT, CDR2 SNEGSKA (reference sequence).

In this sample, this clonotype is medium-sized. The chain links TRBV2 to TRBJ1-3; D gene uncertain. The V gene lost 6 bases and the J gene lost 2 bases, with 11 bases spanning the gap. This CDR3 is built from 14 residues. The germline CDR1 and CDR2 sequences are SNHLY and FYNNEI. The CDR3 nucleotides are TGTGCCAGCAGGACGGGGATTGCTGGAAACACCATATATTTT. Its protein is CASRTGIAGNTIYF.

By share, this clonotype ranks as medium-sized (0.01 to 0.1%). The rearrangement links TRBV6-1 to TRBJ2-7; 7 bases are shared with TRBD1. This CDR3 is built from 14 residues. CDR1 and CDR2 (germline): MNHNS, SASEGT. With V trimmed by 5 bases and J by 9 bases, 13 bases remained unmatched. CDR3: CASSRTGAVMGQYF. The CDR3 DNA is TGTGCCAGCAGTCGGACAGGTGCGGTCATGGGGCAGTACTTC.

The sample holds many counts of this clonotype. The J gene is TRBJ2-7, the V gene TRBV24-1, with 8 positions matching TRBD1. CDR3 length equals 16 residues. V lost 11 bases, J lost 0 bases, and 14 bases stayed unmatched. Germline V gene data show CDR1 as KGHDR and CDR2 as SFDVKD. CDR3 protein: CAIRDRRNLGSYEQYF. In DNA, the CDR3 is TGTGCCATCAGGGACAGGCGAAATCTCGGCTCCTACGAGCAGTACTTC.

This chain joins TRBV30 and TRBJ2-1; D ambiguous. The V end was cut by 4 bases, the J end by 0 bases, with 10 bases between. Germline V lookup: CDR1 GTSNPN, CDR2 SVGIG (reference sequence). The CDR3 has 14 residues. The CDR3 DNA reads as TGTGCCTGGACGACTGGCAGCTCCTACAATGAGCAGTTCTTC. It is translated as CAWTTGSSYNEQFF. The entire variable domain, with the rest obtained from reference TRBV30 and TRBJ2-1, is as follows: SQTIHQWPATLVQPVGSPLSLECTVEGTSNPNLYWYRQAAGRGLQLLFYSVGIGQISSEVPQNLSASRPQDRQFILSSKKLLLSDSGFYLCAWTTGSSYNEQFFGPGTRLTVL.

The count of this clonotype is one. CDR3 sequence reads: CATSRAGLAGFQEQFF. CDR3 coding DNA: TGTGCCACCAGCAGAGCGGGACTAGCGGGATTTCAGGAGCAGTTCTTC. The rearrangement uses TRBV15 and TRBJ2-1, with 13 nucleotides matching TRBD2. The trim removed 1 base at V and 10 bases at J, leaving 7 bases unmatched. Germline CDR1 LNHNV, CDR2 YYDKDF (reference sequence). CDR3 length equals 16 residues. The entire variable domain, with the rest obtained from reference TRBV15 and TRBJ2-1, is as follows: DAMVIQNPRYQVTQFGKPVTLSCSQTLNHNVMYWYQQKSSQAPKLLFHYYDKDFNNEADTPDNFQSRRPNTSFCFLDIRSPGLGDTAMYLCATSRAGLAGFQEQFFGPGTRLTVL.

This clonotype has a count of ten or more. The chain combines TRBV12-3 or TRBV12-4 with TRBJ1-2; perhaps TRBD1 as D (6 bases). Deletions cut 6 bases from V and 2 bases from J, with 13 bases between. This CDR3 has 14 residues. The CDR3 bases are TGTGCCAGCAGCAACAGGGAAGCGAACTATGGCTACACCTTC. It is translated as CASSNREANYGYTF.

This clonotype showed up many times. V usage is TRBV19 and J usage is TRBJ1-5; 9 bases match TRBD1. The germline V gene encodes CDR1 LNHDA and CDR2 SQIVND (reference sequence). The CDR3 covers 19 residues. V lost 4 bases and J lost 2; bases outside the gene matches: 15. The CDR3 here is CASSTTRDRALPGNQPQHF. Written as DNA, the CDR3 is TGTGCCAGTAGTACTACCCGGGACAGGGCCCTTCCTGGCAATCAGCCCCAGCATTTT.

This clonotype has at least ten counts. The J gene is TRBJ2-1, the V gene TRBV5-6; the match to TRBD1 covers 10 bases. After removal of 3 bases from V and 4 bases from J, the junction contained 4 bases not matched to a gene. This CDR3 region has 15 residues. The germline gives CDR1 SGHDT, CDR2 YYEEEE. CDR3 loop: CASSWGDRGYNEQFF. CDR3 in DNA: TGTGCCAGCAGCTGGGGGGACAGGGGTTACAATGAGCAGTTCTTC.

Of note for this clonotype: A read error is possible here, since a much larger clone lies one base away. The gene calls are TRBV29-1 and TRBJ2-7; TRBD2 is a possible D gene (5 bases). Germline CDR1 SQVTM, CDR2 ANQGSEA. The CDR3 runs 10 residues. V lost 8 bases and J lost 4, with 9 bases in between. CDR3 DNA: TGCAGCACCGGGGATTACGAGCAGTACTTC. Translation: CSTGDYEQYF.

In its sample, this clonotype ranks as medium-sized. This chain links TRBV28 with TRBJ1-3; D unclear. This CDR3 comprises 12 residues. Germline V gives CDR1 MDHEN, CDR2 SYDVKM. Trimming removed 2 bases from V and 4 bases from J, with 3 bases in between. CDR3 nucleotide sequence: TGTGCCAGCAGTTTAAGGGGAAACACCATATATTTT. This sequence encodes CASSLRGNTIYF.

Many counts were recorded for this clonotype. The genes are TRBV6-2 or TRBV6-3 and TRBJ2-1; TRBD1 is a possible D gene (5 bases). CDR3 length equals 15 residues. Per the germline V gene, CDR1 is MNHEY and CDR2 is SVGEGT. With 0 bases removed from V and 6 bases from J, the gap between germline ends came to 12 bases. The DNA of the CDR3 is TGTGCCAGCAGTTACTCCCCACAGGCTAGCAATGAGCAGTTCTTC. Protein: CASSYSPQASNEQFF.

In its sample, this clonotype is medium-sized. CDR3 coding DNA: TGTGCCAGCAAAGGGAGAAACACTGAAGCTTTCTTT. This codes for CASKGRNTEAFF. J is TRBJ1-1 and V is TRBV25-1; the D is unclear. Germline V gives CDR1 MGHDK, CDR2 SYGVNS. The germline V and J ends were trimmed by 7 bases and 2 bases, with 8 bases remaining between them. This CDR3 has 12 residues.

At least ten counts were recorded for this clonotype. The chain recombines TRBV2 with TRBJ2-3, with D perhaps given as TRBD1 or TRBD2 (5 bases each). Germline V gene data show CDR1 as SNHLY and CDR2 as FYNNEI. The V end was cut by 3 bases, the J end by 3 bases, with 10 bases between. CDR3 length equals 14 residues. CDR3 in amino acids: CASSDGAGTDTQYF. The CDR3 DNA sequence: TGTGCCAGCAGTGACGGGGCTGGGACAGATACGCAGTATTTT.